One and the same sample provided the 15 T cell receptor beta chains below, sequenced in a study of vaccination and CD4 T cells after COVID-19 (dated by TCRdb to between 2021 and 2022). This specimen's treatment or condition label, interpreted: roughly 10-day PBMC culture with coronavirus spike peptide pools or control peptides (ViraFEST assay). CD4+ T cells from unexposed donors were collected before the COVID-19 pandemic (2011-2018). Antigen specificity for these receptors is unknown. Library creation used PCR. For sequencing, an Illumina iSeq 100 was employed. TCR sequencing of DNA from cultured CD4+ T cells used the Oncomine TCR Beta short-read assay at the Johns Hopkins FTIC core. Clones were called with MiXCR by TCRdb after fastp trimmed the public reads at Q25, and only in-frame beta chains were retained. Every CDR3 protein is listed once, alongside the most common genes and DNA of its rows. This sample has approximately 6,700 distinct CDR3 sequences in its table, and around 40% of those were observed once. About 22% of the sample goes to the ten largest clones.

The sample was CD4+ T cells from blood, cultured in vitro. Receptor source: a human donor in good health.

This clonotype has just a few counts. J is TRBJ2-7 and V is TRBV20-1; TRBD2 aligns across 7 bases. This CDR3 spans 16 amino acids. Germline trimming cut 6 bases from V and 0 bases from J; bases unmatched to any gene: 14. From germline, CDR1 is DFQATT and CDR2 SNEGSKA (reference sequence). CDR3 amino acids: CSAGDSGGGRSYEQYF. The CDR3 coding sequence is TGCAGTGCCGGAGATAGCGGCGGGGGACGCTCCTACGAGCAGTACTTC.

The chain links TRBV6-5 to TRBJ2-3; 8 bases line up with TRBD1. Germline V gene sequence: CDR1 MNHEY, CDR2 SVGAGI. The CDR3 totals 15 residues. V shed 2 bases, J shed 6 bases, and the junction held 7 bases outside the gene matches. The CDR3 spells CASSYRTGGPDTQYF. DNA for the CDR3: TGTGCCAGCAGTTACCGAACAGGGGGGCCTGATACGCAGTATTTT.

The sample holds a few counts of this clonotype. The V and J genes are TRBV25-1 and TRBJ1-1, with no clear D. V was cut by 1 base and J by 1 base, with 7 bases left in between. The CDR3 is made up of 14 amino acids. CDR1 MGHDK and CDR2 SYGVNS come from the germline V gene. CDR3 in DNA: TGTGCCAGCAGTGAATTGGAGGAGAACACTGAAGCTTTCTTT. This encodes CASSELEENTEAFF.

This clonotype was detected only a few times. The rearrangement joins TRBV6-1 to TRBJ1-1, with 7 bases aligning to TRBD1. CDR1 and CDR2 from the germline V gene are MNHNS and SASEGT. J lost 1 base, V lost 5 bases, and 7 bases had no gene match. This CDR3 region has 15 residues. The CDR3 DNA reads as TGTGCCAGCAGTCGGGACAGCAACCCGAACACTGAAGCTTTCTTT. Translating gives CASSRDSNPNTEAFF.

V is TRBV2 and J is TRBJ2-1, with a possible D match to TRBD1 (6 bases). Per germline, CDR1 SNHLY and CDR2 FYNNEI. The germline V and J ends were trimmed by 3 bases and 6 bases, with 6 bases remaining between them. This CDR3 is 12 amino acids long. The CDR3 is CASSEDSNEQFF. CDR3 nucleotides: TGTGCCAGCAGTGAGGACAGCAATGAGCAGTTCTTC. The full variable domain, rest sourced from reference TRBV2 and TRBJ2-1, is EPEVTQTPSHQVTQMGQEVILRCVPISNHLYFYWYRQILGQKVEFLVSFYNNEISEKSEIFDDQFSVERPDGSNFTLKIRSTKLEDSAMYFCASSEDSNEQFFGPGTRLTVL.

The sample holds a few counts of this clonotype. Mismatch with germline at one junction end may stem from a read error. The chain has TRBV10-3 and TRBJ2-1; 9 positions match TRBD1. This CDR3 region has 13 residues. From germline, CDR1 is ENHRY and CDR2 SYGVKD. As DNA, the CDR3 is TGTGCCATCAGTGACGGGACAGGGCCTGACCGGGGGTTC. Translating gives CAISDGTGPDRGF.

The chain couples TRBV6-2 or TRBV6-3 to TRBJ1-1, with D perhaps TRBD1 (5 bases). This CDR3 is built from 13 residues. V was trimmed by 8 bases and J by 1 base, leaving 11 bases between them. Looked up from germline, CDR1 is MNHEY and CDR2 is SVGEGT. The CDR3 region has the DNA TGTGCCAGCGGGACGATTCGGAACACTGAAGCTTTCTTT. This translates into CASGTIRNTEAFF.

The chain employs TRBV19 and TRBJ1-2; D is unresolved. This CDR3 spans 17 amino acids. The germline gives CDR1 LNHDA, CDR2 SQIVND (reference sequence). The V end lost 1 base, the J end lost 1 base, and 16 bases lay between the germline ends. DNA for the CDR3: TGTGCCAGTAGTATAGGTGGAGGGCGGGGAGATAACTATGGCTACACCTTC. This translates into CASSIGGGRGDNYGYTF.

This clonotype was picked up a small number of times. The chain has TRBV9 and TRBJ1-2, with TRBD1 matching 10 bases. Germline assignment: CDR1 SGDLS and CDR2 YYNGEE. The CDR3 covers 18 residues. V dropped 0 bases and J dropped 6; count of bases not matched to a gene: 14. The CDR3 here is CASSVGIGDRGGSDGYTF. Written as DNA, the CDR3 is TGTGCCAGCAGCGTAGGAATAGGGGACAGGGGAGGGTCGGATGGCTACACCTTC.

This clonotype is termed medium-sized (0.01 to 0.1%). The genes are TRBV5-1 and TRBJ1-6; TRBD1 agrees at 9 bases. The CDR3 contains 15 residues. Germline assignment: CDR1 SGHRS and CDR2 YFSETQ. V trimming: 2 bases; J trimming: 8 bases; junction bases outside the gene matches: 5. CDR3 loop: CASSFWGQGDSPLHF. CDR3 sequence (DNA): TGCGCCAGCAGCTTTTGGGGACAGGGTGATTCACCCCTCCACTTT.

Regarding this clonotype: Since a much larger clone is just one base distant, this may be a read error. It is likely a read error, because the conserved phenylalanine at the end of the CDR3 is missing. This rearrangement joins TRBV7-2 to TRBJ1-1; D perhaps matches TRBD1 (6 bases). The CDR3 sequence is 13 residues long. CDR1 and CDR2 (germline): SGHTA, FQGNSA. V dropped 4 bases and J dropped 5 bases, with 11 bases sitting between them. In DNA, the CDR3 is TGTGCCAGCAGCTCGGACAGCACTACTGAAGCTTTCTCT. It yields the protein CASSSDSTTEAFS.

CDR3 coding DNA: TGTGCCAGCAGGCACAAGGGAGGCTACACCTTC. Its protein is CASRHKGGYTF. V usage is TRBV6-1 and J usage is TRBJ1-2; D is unclear. V was shortened by 6 bases and J by 8 bases, with 10 bases between the two germline ends. The CDR3 contains 11 residues. The germline CDR1 and CDR2 sequences are MNHNS and SASEGT.

The rearrangement links TRBV27 to TRBJ1-5, with TRBD1 matching 7 bases. Unmatched junction bases numbered 6, after V lost 6 bases and J lost 4 bases. The germline V gene encodes CDR1 MNHEY and CDR2 SMNVEV (reference sequence). This CDR3 spans 14 amino acids. DNA for the CDR3: TGTGCCAGCAGGCTGGGACAGTTTAATCAGCCCCAGCATTTT. Residues: CASRLGQFNQPQHF.

This clonotype came up a few times. The chain employs TRBV7-2 and TRBJ2-7; tentative D call: TRBD2 (7 bases). The CDR3 has 16 residues. Trimming left V 8 bases short and J 0 bases short, with 20 bases between. In germline, CDR1 is SGHTA, CDR2 FQGNSA. The CDR3 DNA follows: TGTGCCAGCCAAGACTTTGGGGGGGGGCGCTCCTACGAGCAGTACTTC. This sequence encodes CASQDFGGGRSYEQYF.

This chain links TRBV2 with TRBJ2-2; 8 nucleotides align to TRBD2. Germline loops: CDR1 SNHLY, CDR2 FYNNEI. Losses at the gene ends were 6 bases for V and 7 bases for J; bases not matched to a gene: 4. The CDR3 consists of 13 residues. The CDR3 sequence is CASRAGGGGELFF. The CDR3, as DNA: TGTGCCAGCAGGGCGGGGGGCGGCGGGGAGCTGTTTTTT.